The following is a TCR beta chain sequence with its context. Trimming removed 8 bases at V and 6 bases at J, with 20 bases between. Germline lookup yields CDR1 SGDLS and CDR2 YYNGEE. CDR3 length equals 14 residues. Original analysis: Scientists estimated how many nucleated cells there were by amplifying reference gene primers. Only in-frame clones appear in the TCRdb table, and some are missing; sequencing was by immunoSEQ multiplex PCR. V and J calls and clone size are those listed in that table; D and trimming were worked out from the DNA. The sample lists some 200,000 clones; approximately 87% were seen once. The data are from a study of blood T cell repertoires in COVID-19. Overall study context: Italy, Spain and the United States were the sources of the convalescent and acute COVID-19 samples. T cells, B-cell-depleted T cells, or PBMCs provided the cDNA or gDNA that served as material.

Sequenced: peripheral blood. The receptor was isolated from a woman in her late teens or twenties who had recovered from COVID-19. The V gene is TRBV9, the J gene TRBJ1-1, with a possible D match to TRBD1 (6 bases). The CDR3 nucleotides read TGTGCCAGTTCCCGGGACACAGGAGGTTCTGAAGCTTTCTTT. Translating gives CASSRDTGGSEAFF. The entire variable domain, with the rest obtained from reference TRBV9 and TRBJ1-1, is as follows: DSGVTQTPKHLITATGQRVTLRCSPRSGDLSVYWYQQSLDQGLQFLIQYYNGEERAKGNILERFSAQQFPDLHSELNLSSLELGDSALYFCASSRDTGGSEAFFGQGTRLTVV.